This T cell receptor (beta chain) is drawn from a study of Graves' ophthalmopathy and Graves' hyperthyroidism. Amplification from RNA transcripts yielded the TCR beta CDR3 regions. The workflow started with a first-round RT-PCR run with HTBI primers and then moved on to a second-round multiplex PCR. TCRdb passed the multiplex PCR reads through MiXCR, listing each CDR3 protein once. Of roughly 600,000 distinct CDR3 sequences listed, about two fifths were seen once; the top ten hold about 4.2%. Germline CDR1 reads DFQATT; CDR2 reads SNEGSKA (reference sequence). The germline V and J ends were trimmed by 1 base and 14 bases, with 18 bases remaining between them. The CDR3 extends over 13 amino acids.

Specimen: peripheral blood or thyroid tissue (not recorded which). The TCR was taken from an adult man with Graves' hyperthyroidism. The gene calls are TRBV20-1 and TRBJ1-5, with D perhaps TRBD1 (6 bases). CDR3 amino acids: CSARAQGSSYEHF. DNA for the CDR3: TGCAGTGCTAGAGCCCAGGGGAGCTCCTACGAGCATTTT.